What follows is one T cell receptor (beta chain) and its context. The ends were cut back, 1 base at V and 5 bases at J, with 11 bases in the middle. The CDR3 has 15 amino acids. The germline gives CDR1 MNHNS, CDR2 SASEGT. This entry belongs to a study of blood T cell repertoires in COVID-19. Across the study: Sources were T cells, B-cell-depleted T cells, or PBMCs; the material itself was cDNA or gDNA.

The repertoire was sequenced with immunoSEQ multiplex PCR; TCRdb's copy has only in-frame clones and lacks some. The table records roughly 200,000 clones, almost 90% of them present only once. This chain uses TRBV6-1 with TRBJ2-2, with a possible D match to TRBD1 (5 bases). The TCR comes from a man aged 45 to 65 with acute or convalescent COVID-19. The sequenced sample was peripheral blood. The CDR3 sequence: CASSEEVAGTGELFF. CDR3 sequence (DNA): TGTGCCAGCAGTGAAGAGGTAGCAGGGACCGGGGAGCTGTTTTTT.